One and the same sample provided the 14 T cell receptor beta chains below, sequenced in a study of beta chain features in type 1 diabetes. Findings of the study overall: The study found moderately but significantly shorter TCRB CDR3s in all four CD4+ subsets of Type 1 diabetes patients.

No antigen has been assigned to these receptors. Of the isolated RNA, all was reverse transcribed, and so the sequenced material was expressed TCRB transcripts. The repertoire was sequenced with immunoSEQ multiplex PCR; TCRdb's copy has only in-frame clones and lacks some. This sample carries 250,000 or so clones, around 13% of them seen once, and the ten largest clones take almost 0.02%. Source material: naive CD4+ T cells from blood. These receptors were collected from a man aged 30-40 years with type 1 diabetes.

The chain is built from TRBV7-8 and TRBJ2-5; 9 positions match TRBD2. Germline values: CDR1 SGHVS, CDR2 FQNEAQ. V was pared by 9 bases and J by 3 bases, with 11 bases of the junction left unmatched. This CDR3 region has 15 residues. CDR3 coding DNA: TGTGCCAGTCGCTGGCTAGCGGGGCCCAAAGAGACCCAGTACTTC. Its translation is CASRWLAGPKETQYF.

V gene TRBV2 combines with J gene TRBJ1-5, with D possibly being TRBD1 (6 bases). Trimming stripped 6 bases from V and 4 bases from J, with 16 bases between. The CDR3 is made up of 15 amino acids. From germline, CDR1 is SNHLY and CDR2 FYNNEI. CDR3: CASRGRGERNQPQHF. CDR3 in DNA: TGTGCCAGCAGGGGGAGGGGGGAGAGAAATCAGCCCCAGCATTTT.

This clone was seen a few times. This chain joins TRBV30 and TRBJ2-7; 10 bases are a match to TRBD2. V trimming: 0 bases; J trimming: 0 bases; junction bases outside the gene matches: 5. Germline CDR1 reads GTSNPN; CDR2 reads SVGIG (reference sequence). The CDR3 contains 16 residues. The CDR3 DNA follows: TGTGCCTGGAGTGTACGAAGCGGGAGGGTCTCCTACGAGCAGTACTTC. It translates to CAWSVRSGRVSYEQYF.

The chain is built from TRBV30 and TRBJ2-3; TRBD1 matches 7 bases. With 7 bases clipped from V and 2 bases from J, the junction kept 6 bases outside the gene matches. The CDR3 is 13 residues long. The V gene's germline CDR1 is GTSNPN and CDR2 SVGIG (reference sequence). The CDR3, as DNA: TGTGCCTCCCAGGGGGACCACACAGATACGCAGTATTTT. It codes for CASQGDHTDTQYF.

The CDR3 region is CASSSLRTPYEQYF. The CDR3 DNA reads TGCGCCAGCAGCTCCCTTCGGACACCCTACGAGCAGTACTTC. The chain employs TRBV5-1 and TRBJ2-7, with a weak D call TRBD1 (5 bases). The CDR3 is 14 residues long. Germline lookup yields CDR1 SGHRS and CDR2 YFSETQ. Trimming removed 3 bases from V and 2 bases from J, with 12 bases in between.

The chain carries TRBV7-8 and TRBJ2-1; 8 nucleotides line up with TRBD2. The germline V gene encodes CDR1 SGHVS and CDR2 FQNEAQ. The CDR3 has 15 residues. J gave up 5 bases and V 7 bases, and 10 bases lay outside the gene matches. The CDR3 protein is CASKWRGLADNEQFF. CDR3 nucleotide sequence: TGTGCCAGCAAATGGAGAGGACTAGCCGACAATGAGCAGTTCTTC.

The chain links TRBV25-1 to TRBJ1-2; D uncertain. This CDR3 has 12 residues. V was clipped by 6 bases and J by 2 bases, with 7 bases between them. Germline V CDR1 and CDR2: MGHDK, SYGVNS. The CDR3 region has the DNA TGTGCCAGCAGCGGGTTGAACTATGGCTACACCTTC. Translation gives CASSGLNYGYTF.

This clone was observed a few times. This chain links TRBV7-2 with TRBJ2-5; 7 bases fit TRBD2. There are 13 residues in the CDR3. CDR1 and CDR2 (germline): SGHTA, FQGNSA. Losses at the gene ends were 3 bases for V and 4 bases for J; bases not matched to a gene: 2. The CDR3: CASSFTGGETQYF. As DNA, the CDR3 is TGTGCCAGCAGCTTCACGGGGGGAGAGACCCAGTACTTC.

The genes are TRBV15 and TRBJ2-1; 7 bases are shared with TRBD2. This CDR3 spans 15 amino acids. Germline CDR1 and CDR2: LNHNV and YYDKDF (reference sequence). The V gene end was trimmed by 4 bases and the J gene end by 0 bases; junction bases not matched to a gene: 3. The CDR3, as DNA: TGTGCCACCAGCAACCAGCGGGGCTCCTACAATGAGCAGTTCTTC. It codes for CATSNQRGSYNEQFF.

The sample holds a few counts of this clone. V usage is TRBV4-1 and J usage is TRBJ1-5; a weak D match, TRBD1 (6 bases). This CDR3 has 15 residues. Trimming shortened V by 4 bases and J by 6 bases, and 16 bases separated the two germline ends. Per the germline V gene, CDR1 is MGHRA and CDR2 is YSYEKL. This chain's CDR3 is CASSPRGGAGQPQHF. The DNA for the CDR3 is TGCGCCAGCAGCCCGAGGGGGGGCGCGGGTCAGCCCCAGCATTTT.

This clone was seen a handful of times. This chain joins TRBV7-2 and TRBJ2-3, with TRBD1 matching 7 bases. The CDR3 runs to 15 residues. The germline CDR1 and CDR2 sequences are SGHTA and FQGNSA. The V segment lost 4 bases and the J segment 5 bases; nucleotides outside the gene matches: 9. CDR3 residues: CASSSQGDRGDTQYF. The CDR3 DNA is TGTGCCAGCAGCTCGCAGGGGGACAGAGGAGATACGCAGTATTTT.

This clone was detected only a few times. This chain connects TRBV12-5 to TRBJ2-1; D not resolved. The CDR3 sequence is 15 residues long. CDR1 is LGHNT and CDR2 is FRNRAP in the germline V gene. Trimming shortened V by 2 bases and J by 2 bases, and 10 bases separated the two germline ends. In DNA, the CDR3 is TGTGCTAGTGGTTTGCGGCTAGGCCCCTACAATGAGCAGTTCTTC. As protein: CASGLRLGPYNEQFF.

The chain carries TRBV5-1 and TRBJ1-1; D is undetermined. Trimming removed 6 bases from V and 0 bases from J, with 15 bases in between. The germline V gene has CDR1 SGHRS and CDR2 YFSETQ. The CDR3 covers 15 residues. The CDR3 region has the DNA TGCGCCAGCACCCCTCGTGCAGATTTGAACACTGAAGCTTTCTTT. Amino acids: CASTPRADLNTEAFF.

The V gene is TRBV7-6, the J gene TRBJ2-1; 11 nucleotides align to TRBD2. In germline, CDR1 is SGHVS, CDR2 FNYEAQ. The J segment lost 5 bases and the V segment lost 5 bases, leaving 5 bases of the junction unmatched. This CDR3 is built from 15 residues. The CDR3 region is CASSILAGANNEQFF. CDR3 DNA: TGTGCCAGCAGCATACTAGCGGGAGCGAACAATGAGCAGTTCTTC.